This TCR beta chain was sequenced in a study of regulatory T cells in long-lasting Graves disease. Study results and caveats: Small numbers of samples may have cut accuracy. Persistent disease favored TRBV28, TRBJ1-2 and TRBJ2-5.

This clonotype came up many times. What it binds is unknown. V gave up 4 bases and J gave up 1 base, with 19 bases separating them. Germline lookup yields CDR1 SGHNT and CDR2 YENEEA. The CDR3 runs to 17 residues. Library construction for TCR beta used iRepertoire HTBI primers and Arm-PCR of CDR3 regions. TCRdb independently ran MiXCR on the multiplex PCR reads; one entry per CDR3 protein. The table lists roughly 260,000 distinct CDR3 sequences, around 19% of them singletons. Time point reported: newly diagnosed GD, antithyroid drugs for less than 3 months. RNA isolated from PBMCs was used to make the TCR library. These data were also filed under a second study, of T cells in Graves' hyperthyroidism and ophthalmopathy. That paper states: During a first-round RT-PCR of the TCR CDR3, the HTBI primer set was used. Ophthalmopathy prediction by the model preceded onset by a median about 6 months.

The TCR was taken from a woman aged 25 to 39 with Graves disease. Sequencing was performed on peripheral blood mononuclear cells (PBMCs), taken at new diagnosis, from a patient treated with antithyroid drugs. The rearrangement joins TRBV11-3 to TRBJ1-1, with D tentatively TRBD1 (6 bases). This CDR3 reads CASSSTGIYGWNTEAFF. The CDR3 DNA reads as TGTGCCAGCAGCTCAACAGGGATTTATGGGTGGAACACTGAAGCTTTCTTT.